A single sample gave rise to the 27 T cell receptor beta chains below, sequenced in a study of cytomegalovirus exposure and HLA in healthy donors. Method: immunoSEQ multiplex PCR; TCRdb's copy keeps in-frame clones and lacks some. Among roughly 60,000 clones listed, about 91% were seen once. Sample: PBMCs. These receptor sequences come from a woman in her late teens or twenties in good health and CMV-seronegative.

CDR3 in DNA: TGTGCCAGCAGTCCGCAGGGGGCGATTGGCTACACCTTC. Encoded protein: CASSPQGAIGYTF. The rearrangement uses TRBV6-5 and TRBJ1-2; 8 bases fit TRBD1. Losses at the gene ends were 5 bases for V and 7 bases for J; bases not matched to a gene: 6. The V gene's germline CDR1 is MNHEY and CDR2 SVGAGI. The CDR3 is 13 residues long.

The rearrangement uses TRBV5-1 and TRBJ2-3; 13 bases align to TRBD2. The J segment lost 5 bases and the V segment lost 0 bases, leaving 6 bases of the junction unmatched. CDR1 is SGHRS and CDR2 is YFSETQ in the germline V gene. The CDR3 contains 17 residues. CDR3 nucleotides: TGCGCCAGCAGCTTGGGGTGGACTAGCGGGGGCGGAGATACGCAGTATTTT. It codes for CASSLGWTSGGGDTQYF.

The V and J genes are TRBV27 and TRBJ1-2; a weak D match, TRBD1 (6 bases). In germline, CDR1 is MNHEY, CDR2 SMNVEV (reference sequence). CDR3 length: 13 residues. V was cut by 3 bases and J by 4 bases, with 9 bases left in between. As DNA, the CDR3 is TGTGCCAGCAGTTTTGACAGGAGCTATGGCTACACCTTC. As protein: CASSFDRSYGYTF.

For this clone: The junction shows a germline mismatch at one end, possibly a read error. V gene TRBV7-3 combines with J gene TRBJ2-3; TRBD2 might be the D (6 bases). The germline V gene has CDR1 SGHTA and CDR2 FQGTGA. CDR3 length equals 16 residues. The CDR3 DNA reads TGTGCCAGCACCTTAGACCGGGACTCGTCAACAGATACGCAGTATTTT. This codes for CASTLDRDSSTDTQYF.

The chain recombines TRBV28 with TRBJ2-7, with 10 bases fitting TRBD1. The V gene's germline CDR1 is MDHEN and CDR2 SYDVKM. V lost 2 bases to trimming and J lost 12 bases; unmatched junction nucleotides: 10. CDR3 length: 14 amino acids. CDR3 in DNA: TGTGCCAGCAGTTTAGACAGGGGGCGTCCGATGCGGTACTTC. Translated, it gives CASSLDRGRPMRYF. The variable domain in full, completed from reference TRBV28 and TRBJ2-7, reads DVKVTQSSRYLVKRTGEKVFLECVQDMDHENMFWYRQDPGLGLRLIYFSYDVKMKEKGDIPEGYSVSREKKERFSLILESASTNQTSMYLCASSLDRGRPMRYFGPGTRLTVT.

The chain links TRBV2 to TRBJ2-7; 8 positions match TRBD1. The CDR3 is 14 amino acids. Germline CDR1 is SNHLY and CDR2 is FYNNEI. J lost 7 bases, V lost 1 base, and 6 bases had no gene match. CDR3 protein: CASSEEGQAIEQYF. In DNA form, the CDR3 reads TGTGCCAGCAGTGAAGAGGGACAGGCAATTGAGCAGTACTTC.

The gene calls are TRBV9 and TRBJ2-1; tentative D call: TRBD2 (5 bases). The V gene lost 4 bases and the J gene lost 0 bases, with 14 bases spanning the gap. The CDR3 extends over 16 amino acids. In germline, CDR1 is SGDLS, CDR2 YYNGEE. The CDR3 loop is CASSPRGAVSYNEQFF. In nucleotides, the CDR3 is TGTGCCAGCAGCCCTCGGGGAGCGGTCTCCTACAATGAGCAGTTCTTC.

The chain carries TRBV28 and TRBJ1-2; D is perhaps TRBD1 (5 bases). This CDR3 has 14 amino acids. Germline loops: CDR1 MDHEN, CDR2 SYDVKM. The V and J ends lost 7 bases and 8 bases respectively, with 20 bases between them. The CDR3 coding sequence is TGTGCCAGCACGCTACCCGGGGGAAGCGGGGGCTACACCTTC. Translating gives CASTLPGGSGGYTF.

The rearrangement joins TRBV6-1 to TRBJ1-1; TRBD1 matches 10 bases. Looked up from germline, CDR1 is MNHNS and CDR2 is SASEGT. V shed 4 bases, J shed 10 bases, and the junction held 12 bases outside the gene matches. This CDR3 has 15 residues. The DNA of the CDR3 is TGTGCCAGCAGTGTTACGGGACAGGGGTGGGAGGGAGCTTTCTTT. Protein product: CASSVTGQGWEGAFF.

The rearrangement joins TRBV19 to TRBJ1-5; possibly TRBD1 for D (5 bases). The CDR3 spans 16 residues. The V gene lost 3 bases and the J gene lost 0 bases, with 12 bases spanning the gap. Germline V CDR1 and CDR2: LNHDA, SQIVND (reference sequence). CDR3 amino acids: CASSMGGAYSNQPQHF. The CDR3 DNA sequence: TGTGCCAGTAGTATGGGAGGGGCGTATAGCAATCAGCCCCAGCATTTT.

The CDR3 DNA sequence: TGTGCCAGCAGCTTAAGTCGGAGGGGACTCGCTTTCTTT. Residues: CASSLSRRGLAFF. V gene TRBV11-3 combines with J gene TRBJ1-1; TRBD1 might be the D (5 bases). CDR3 length: 13 amino acids. V lost 2 bases, J lost 11 bases, and 15 bases lay in between. The germline CDR1 and CDR2 sequences are SGHNT and YENEEA.

The chain carries TRBV4-1 and TRBJ2-3, with 7 nucleotides matching TRBD1. CDR1 and CDR2 (germline): MGHRA, YSYEKL. This CDR3 region has 18 residues. V trimming: 0 bases; J trimming: 4 bases; junction bases outside the gene matches: 13. The CDR3 DNA reads TGCGCCAGCAGCCAAGATCTGGGGACAGTTTTATTAGCAGATACGCAGTATTTT. This codes for CASSQDLGTVLLADTQYF.

V and J are TRBV6-1 and TRBJ1-4, with TRBD1 matching 9 bases. Losses at the gene ends were 1 base for V and 4 bases for J; bases not matched to a gene: 4. Germline loops: CDR1 MNHNS, CDR2 SASEGT. CDR3 length: 16 residues. CDR3 DNA: TGTGCCAGCAGTGAAGATATGGGACAGGGTAATGAAAAACTGTTTTTT. This encodes CASSEDMGQGNEKLFF.

This chain links TRBV5-1 with TRBJ2-3; TRBD2 matches 15 bases. This CDR3 is 21 amino acids long. Germline V CDR1 and CDR2: SGHRS, YFSETQ. V shed 3 bases and J 3 bases; nucleotides not matched to a gene: 17. This chain's CDR3 is CASSSVRTSGGAVPLTDTQYF. The CDR3 DNA follows: TGCGCCAGCAGCTCCGTTAGGACTAGCGGGGGGGCCGTTCCGTTGACAGATACGCAGTATTTT.

The J gene is TRBJ1-6, the V gene TRBV18, with 7 nucleotides matching TRBD1. The length of the CDR3 is 14 residues. The V and J ends lost 6 bases and 5 bases, in that order; junction bases with no gene match: 4. Germline V gives CDR1 KGHSH, CDR2 LQKENI. CDR3: CASSRDSDNSPLHF. The CDR3 DNA is TGTGCCAGCTCTCGGGACAGTGATAATTCACCCCTCCACTTT.

The chain joins TRBV28 to TRBJ2-7; 11 bases agree with TRBD2. This CDR3 is built from 14 residues. Germline CDR1 is MDHEN and CDR2 is SYDVKM. Trimming removed 3 bases from V and 3 bases from J; junction bases left unmatched: 1. CDR3 nucleotide sequence: TGTGCCAGCAGTTTGACTAGCGGGAACTACGAGCAGTACTTC. Its translation is CASSLTSGNYEQYF.

The V and J genes are TRBV25-1 and TRBJ2-1; 8 bases fit TRBD2. This CDR3 region has 15 residues. CDR1 MGHDK and CDR2 SYGVNS come from the germline V gene. The J segment lost 1 base and the V segment lost 2 bases, leaving 1 base of the junction unmatched. This CDR3 reads CASSEERESYNEQFF. The CDR3 bases are TGTGCCAGCAGTGAAGAGCGGGAGTCCTACAATGAGCAGTTCTTC.

This clone appeared once. CDR3 residues: CASSTRTGRIGNQPQHF. The CDR3 nucleotides are TGTGCCAGTAGTACTCGGACAGGGAGAATTGGCAATCAGCCCCAGCATTTT. The chain employs TRBV19 and TRBJ1-5, with 8 bases aligning to TRBD1. V lost 4 bases and J lost 2; bases outside the gene matches: 10. CDR1 and CDR2 from the germline V gene are LNHDA and SQIVND (reference sequence). The CDR3 spans 17 residues.

The chain links TRBV11-2 to TRBJ2-1, with 8 bases matching TRBD2. V lost 1 base, J lost 7 bases, and 9 bases stayed unmatched. The CDR3 has 16 amino acids. Looked up from germline, CDR1 is SGHAT and CDR2 is FQNNGV. The CDR3, as DNA: TGTGCCAGCAGCTTAGTACGGACTAGCCCCTCAAATGAGCAGTTCTTC. Encoded protein: CASSLVRTSPSNEQFF. Together with reference TRBV11-2 and TRBJ2-1, the CDR3 gives the full variable domain: EAGVAQSPRYKIIEKRQSVAFWCNPISGHATLYWYQQILGQGPKLLIQFQNNGVVDDSQLPKDRFSAERLKGVDSTLKIQPAKLEDSAVYLCASSLVRTSPSNEQFFGPGTRLTVL.

The J gene is TRBJ1-1, the V gene TRBV28; possibly TRBD1 for D (6 bases). Germline V gives CDR1 MDHEN, CDR2 SYDVKM. V was shortened by 6 bases and J by 2 bases, with 16 bases between the two germline ends. This CDR3 is 15 amino acids long. The CDR3 loop reads CASRESGTPNTEAFF. For the CDR3, the DNA is TGTGCCAGCAGAGAATCTGGGACACCCAACACTGAAGCTTTCTTT.

This chain connects TRBV23-1 to TRBJ1-5, with TRBD1 matching over 7 bases. TRBV23-1 is an ORF; its function is uncertain. The V segment lost 4 bases and the J segment 8 bases; nucleotides outside the gene matches: 8. This CDR3 region has 14 residues. CDR3 loop: CASSPAGGKEPQHF. The CDR3 bases are TGCGCCAGCAGTCCAGCAGGGGGAAAGGAGCCCCAGCATTTT.

This chain links TRBV9 with TRBJ2-7, with a weak D call TRBD1 (5 bases). This CDR3 has 14 residues. Germline V CDR1 and CDR2: SGDLS, YYNGEE. V was clipped by 0 bases and J by 3 bases, with 10 bases between them. This CDR3 is CASSVGQLDYEQYF. The CDR3 DNA follows: TGTGCCAGCAGCGTAGGACAGCTGGACTACGAGCAGTACTTC. Complete variable domain (other parts from reference TRBV9 and TRBJ2-7): DSGVTQTPKHLITATGQRVTLRCSPRSGDLSVYWYQQSLDQGLQFLIQYYNGEERAKGNILERFSAQQFPDLHSELNLSSLELGDSALYFCASSVGQLDYEQYFGPGTRLTVT.

This clone was seen once. The CDR3 spells CASTDPAGNYPQSSYNEQFF. In DNA, the CDR3 is TGTGCCAGCACCGATCCGGCAGGCAATTATCCTCAGAGCTCCTACAATGAGCAGTTCTTC. V gene TRBV2 combines with J gene TRBJ2-1, with D uncertain. V was shortened by 7 bases and J by 0 bases, with 28 bases between the two germline ends. This CDR3 spans 20 amino acids. The germline V gene encodes CDR1 SNHLY and CDR2 FYNNEI.

The chain employs TRBV5-6 and TRBJ2-7, with 11 bases lining up with TRBD2. J gave up 1 base and V 6 bases, and 9 bases lay outside the gene matches. Germline lookup yields CDR1 SGHDT and CDR2 YYEEEE. The CDR3 runs to 16 residues. CDR3 DNA: TGTGCCAGCATTCCTAGCGGGAGGAGGGGTTCCTACGAGCAGTACTTC. Translated: CASIPSGRRGSYEQYF.

The chain carries TRBV10-1 and TRBJ2-7; D uncertain. The CDR3 sequence is 12 residues long. The V end was cut by 5 bases, the J end by 0 bases, with 5 bases between. Germline loops: CDR1 WNHNN, CDR2 SYGVQD (reference sequence). The CDR3 coding sequence is TGCGCCAGCAGTTCCTCCTCCTACGAGCAGTACTTC. Protein product: CASSSSSYEQYF.

The chain couples TRBV5-5 to TRBJ2-2; TRBD2 is a possible D gene (6 bases). The germline V gene encodes CDR1 SGHKS and CDR2 YYEKEE (reference sequence). The CDR3 is made up of 15 amino acids. V dropped 4 bases and J dropped 4 bases, with 14 bases sitting between them. CDR3 bases: TGTGCCAGCAGCGCCCGCCGGGGGAGCACCGGGGAGCTGTTTTTT. The encoded protein is CASSARRGSTGELFF.

The V gene is TRBV11-3, the J gene TRBJ2-5; no clear D. V lost 3 bases, J lost 2 bases, and 13 bases lay in between. The CDR3 covers 15 residues. CDR1 is SGHNT, CDR2 YENEEA, per germline. The CDR3 DNA reads as TGTGCCAGCAGCTTGCTTGCCGCGCCTCAAGAGACCCAGTACTTC. Translated, it gives CASSLLAAPQETQYF.